What follows are 15 T cell receptor beta chains derived from one specimen sequenced in a study of vaccination effects on CD4 cells after COVID-19. Profiling relied on immunoSEQ multiplex PCR, and the TCRdb table lists in-frame clones only, not all of them. The sample lists tens of thousands of clones, 60% to 70% occurring once. Antigen-specific CD4+ T cell clonotypes were called by their expansion after viral peptide-pool culture in ViraFEST. CD4+ T cell isolation took place after 10 days of culture. Vaccine recipients lacked prior SARS-CoV-2 infection and had negative nucleocapsid antibodies. Antigens of these TCRs are unknown. The sequencing here drew on CD4+ T cells from PBMCs cultured with HCoV-NL63 spike peptides, taken before COVID-19 vaccination. The receptor set was obtained from a human donor who received a COVID-19 vaccine.

The rearrangement links TRBV15 to TRBJ1-2; D perhaps matches TRBD1 (5 bases). V was shortened by 3 bases and J by 4 bases, with 27 bases between the two germline ends. CDR1 LNHNV and CDR2 YYDKDF come from the germline V gene (reference sequence). This CDR3 has 19 residues. This CDR3 reads CATSRISAGAKAYFYGYTF. DNA of the CDR3: TGTGCCACCAGCAGGATCTCTGCTGGGGCGAAGGCTTACTTCTATGGCTACACCTTC.

V usage is TRBV6-5 and J usage is TRBJ1-1; 8 nucleotides line up with TRBD1. Trimming removed 2 bases from V and 1 base from J; junction bases left unmatched: 6. Per germline, CDR1 MNHEY and CDR2 SVGAGI. The CDR3 totals 16 residues. In DNA form, the CDR3 reads TGTGCCAGCAGTTACCTTCCCGGACAGGGGAACACTGAAGCTTTCTTT. Residues: CASSYLPGQGNTEAFF.

In this sample, this clone turned up a few times. The chain couples TRBV5-1 to TRBJ2-7; 8 bases are shared with TRBD2. This CDR3 spans 14 amino acids. Germline loops: CDR1 SGHRS, CDR2 YFSETQ. After removal of 4 bases from V and 5 bases from J, the junction contained 8 bases not matched to a gene. CDR3 loop: CASSPGVAGNEQYF. The CDR3 DNA reads TGCGCCAGCAGCCCGGGGGTAGCGGGAAACGAGCAGTACTTC.

V and J are TRBV27 and TRBJ1-1; TRBD1 agrees at 7 bases. Germline V gives CDR1 MNHEY, CDR2 SMNVEV (reference sequence). The junction had 16 bases not matched to a gene; V was cut back by 2 bases and J by 1 base. The CDR3 contains 19 residues. The CDR3 loop reads CASSLVTLDRTKGNTEAFF. The CDR3 DNA reads TGTGCCAGCAGTTTAGTGACCCTGGACAGGACAAAGGGGAACACTGAAGCTTTCTTT.

In this sample, this clone turned up a few times. The rearrangement links TRBV5-5 to TRBJ2-7, with D possibly TRBD2 on 5 matching bases. Germline CDR1 reads SGHKS; CDR2 reads YYEKEE (reference sequence). CDR3 length: 15 amino acids. The V and J ends lost 2 bases and 5 bases respectively, with 17 bases between them. The CDR3 loop reads CASSFSGSPQDEQYF. The CDR3 nucleotides read TGTGCCAGCAGCTTTTCGGGATCACCCCAGGACGAGCAGTACTTC.

The rearrangement uses TRBV6-4 and TRBJ2-3; no reliable D call. The CDR3 consists of 14 residues. The V end lost 4 bases, the J end lost 6 bases, and 14 bases lay between the germline ends. The V gene's germline CDR1 is MRHNA and CDR2 SNTAGT. The CDR3 protein is CASSATLSWDTQYF. The CDR3 DNA is TGTGCCAGCAGTGCCACCCTCTCATGGGATACGCAGTATTTT.

The chain joins TRBV3-1 (or the pseudogene TRBV3-2) to TRBJ2-3; 12 bases align to TRBD2. V trimming: 7 bases; J trimming: 5 bases; junction bases outside the gene matches: 7. This CDR3 region has 15 residues. Germline CDR1 reads LGHDT; CDR2 reads YNNKEL (reference sequence). In DNA form, the CDR3 reads TGTGCCAGCACCACACTAGCGGGGGGATTAGATACGCAGTATTTT. Translated: CASTTLAGGLDTQYF.

The V and J genes are TRBV18 and TRBJ1-3; 7 bases align to TRBD1. The V and J ends lost 3 bases and 4 bases, in that order; junction bases with no gene match: 3. This CDR3 is 14 amino acids long. The germline V gene has CDR1 KGHSH and CDR2 LQKENI. CDR3 in amino acids: CASSPPGQGNTIYF. The CDR3 DNA reads TGTGCCAGCTCACCTCCGGGACAGGGAAACACCATATATTTT. The whole variable domain, remainder taken from reference TRBV18 and TRBJ1-3, is NAGVMQNPRHLVRRRGQEARLRCSPMKGHSHVYWYRQLPEEGLKFMVYLQKENIIDESGMPKERFSAEFPKEGPSILRIQQVVRGDSAAYFCASSPPGQGNTIYFGEGSWLTVV.

The chain links TRBV3-1 (or the pseudogene TRBV3-2) to TRBJ1-2; D is perhaps TRBD1 (6 bases). CDR1 and CDR2 from the germline V gene are LGHDT and YNNKEL (reference sequence). V was pared by 1 base and J by 6 bases, with 18 bases between. The CDR3 is made up of 16 amino acids. The CDR3 nucleotides read TGTGCCAGCAGCCAAGCCCACTCCCGGGGGGCAAATGGCTACACCTTC. Its translation is CASSQAHSRGANGYTF.

A few counts support this clone. V gene TRBV7-9 combines with J gene TRBJ2-3; D uncertain. Germline V CDR1 and CDR2: SEHNR, FQNEAQ (reference sequence). This CDR3 comprises 12 residues. The V end was cut by 3 bases, the J end by 3 bases, with 4 bases between. The CDR3 sequence is CASSFGTDTQYF. CDR3 in DNA: TGTGCCAGCAGCTTCGGGACAGATACGCAGTATTTT.

This chain joins TRBV6-5 and TRBJ1-4; D may be TRBD1 (5 bases). This CDR3 region has 14 residues. V was cut by 2 bases and J by 4 bases, with 8 bases left in between. Germline lookup yields CDR1 MNHEY and CDR2 SVGAGI. The DNA for the CDR3 is TGTGCCAGCAGTTACGAGGGGTTTAATGAAAAACTGTTTTTT. Translated: CASSYEGFNEKLFF.

V and J are TRBV5-1 and TRBJ2-7; 11 nucleotides line up with TRBD2. CDR1 and CDR2 (germline): SGHRS, YFSETQ. The CDR3 runs 15 residues. V was pared by 4 bases and J by 3 bases, with 6 bases of the junction left unmatched. The DNA of the CDR3 is TGCGCCAGCAGCCCCACTAGCGGGAGTGTCTACGAGCAGTACTTC. This sequence encodes CASSPTSGSVYEQYF.

The chain has TRBV13 and TRBJ2-3; D may correspond to TRBD1 or TRBD2 (7 bases each). Trimming pared 5 bases from V and 4 bases from J, leaving 19 bases between. The CDR3 has 16 amino acids. Germline V gene lookup returns CDR1 PRHDT and CDR2 FYEKMQ (reference sequence). The CDR3 DNA reads TGTGCCAGCAGCCAATACAGGGGCGGGGGACCAGATACGCAGTATTTT. This codes for CASSQYRGGGPDTQYF.

CDR3 DNA: TGTGCCAGCACGGGCCGTAGGAACACCGGGGAGCTGTTTTTT. It translates to CASTGRRNTGELFF. V usage is TRBV2 and J usage is TRBJ2-2; D unresolved. V shed 7 bases and J shed 1 base, with 10 bases lying between them. This CDR3 has 14 residues. Per the germline V gene, CDR1 is SNHLY and CDR2 is FYNNEI.

V and J are TRBV18 and TRBJ1-5; 9 nucleotides agree with TRBD1. Germline assignment: CDR1 KGHSH and CDR2 LQKENI. J was trimmed by 0 bases and V by 3 bases; bases with no gene match: 3. This CDR3 is built from 16 residues. The CDR3 region is CASSPGTGISNQPQHF. The CDR3 DNA follows: TGTGCCAGCTCACCCGGGACAGGGATTAGCAATCAGCCCCAGCATTTT.